Listed here is a single TCR beta chain. What antigen it recognizes has not been identified. It has no much larger one-base neighbor in the sample; base qualities were not kept. This specimen belongs to a study of blood T cell repertoires in COVID-19 (TCRdb year 2020). Concerning the study at large: Collaborator samples came from the United States, Italy and Spain and covered acute and convalescent phases of COVID-19. The material from the prospective study consisted of cDNA or gDNA derived from T cells, B-cell-depleted T cells, or PBMCs. Deeply sampled blood TCRbeta repertoires from subjects exposed to, actively infected with, or recovered from COVID-19 were included in the dataset. The repertoires were released in a freely available public database meant as a resource for research on the immune response to SARS-CoV-2. Samples were obtained from the ongoing ImmuneRACE study (first 160 participants) and from approximately 1,200 subjects provided by 6 global collaborators. Nearly every sample came with metadata listing a de-identified subject ID, COVID-19 status, age in years and sex. Where available, HLA class I and class II types were obtained from metadata supplied by the sample provider rather than from assay-based typing.

Collaborating institutions collected whole blood in K2EDTA tubes following their own protocols. For TCRbeta analysis, collaborator samples were shipped as frozen whole blood, as isolated PBMCs, or as DNA extracted from either sample type. V is reduced by 9 bases and J by 15 bases, leaving a spacing of 18 bases between them. The germline V gene sets CDR1 to MNHEY and CDR2 to SVGAGI. The cysteine opens and the phenylalanine closes a CDR3 of 11 amino acids. Only the CDR3 part of the read is kept: 33 bases, read in frame from the first base. Results and caveats for the whole study, not just this receptor: The quantity of clinical and demographic metadata differed by source and by participant and was supplied without curation.

TCRbeta CDR3 regions were amplified from genomic DNA by means of the immunoSEQ Assay, a bias-controlled multiplex PCR. The original methods were these. Within the assay, amplification of reference gene primers was used to estimate how many nucleated cells each sample contained. To quantify the absolute abundance of each unique TCRbeta CDR3 rearrangement, sequence reads were collapsed and filtered. For each sample, productive Simpson clonality was calculated as the square root of Simpson's diversity index over productive rearrangements. Held by TCRdb, this immuneACCESS table contains in-frame sequences only and omits some clones. Under half of the omission traces to an unresolved V gene where checked; the cause of the rest is unknown. That table gives V, J and clone size, and the DNA gave D and trimming. A total of under 95,000 clones appear in this sample, roughly 87% of them only once. 4.9% of the sample is held by the ten biggest clonotypes.

Sequenced input: peripheral blood. Recombination linked TRBV6-5 to TRBJ2-1; no D gene can be assigned with confidence. This TCR was sampled from a woman aged 80 or older with acute or convalescent COVID-19. The DNA reads as follows: TGTGCCAGTTCAGACACTTTTATTTGGTTCTTC. It encodes CASSDTFIWFF.